Below, one T cell receptor beta chain is given with its context. The antigen is unknown. Every donor, a Caucasian adult, lived in Nashville, Tennessee. CD45RA-negative memory and CD45RA+ naive subsets were split from the CD4+ cells. These data are taken from a study of shared clonotypes between healthy human individuals. Notes on the study in general: Having only a few donors restricted how much genetic and exposure-history diversity was captured.

Evenly divided among several immunoSEQ plates was the genomic DNA of each subset. Produced via immunoSEQ multiplex PCR; TCRdb's table is partial and in-frame only. The data contain 2 million to 3 million clones, 85% to 95% of them seen just once; the ten biggest clones take up 0.14%. This CDR3 has 16 residues. The germline V and J ends were trimmed by 4 bases and 0 bases, with 14 bases remaining between them. Germline V gives CDR1 SGDLS, CDR2 YYNGEE. The J gene is TRBJ1-3, the V gene TRBV9; weak D call: TRBD1 (6 bases). The sample taken for sequencing was naive CD4+ T cells sorted from blood. The subset is: CD45RA+ positively selected. This TCR came from a man between 18 and 29 years old in good health. The CDR3 region has the DNA TGTGCCAGCAGCTCTAGGACAGATCACTCTGGAAACACCATATATTTT. This translates into CASSSRTDHSGNTIYF. Together with reference TRBV9 and TRBJ1-3, the CDR3 gives the full variable domain: DSGVTQTPKHLITATGQRVTLRCSPRSGDLSVYWYQQSLDQGLQFLIQYYNGEERAKGNILERFSAQQFPDLHSELNLSSLELGDSALYFCASSSRTDHSGNTIYFGEGSWLTVV.